The T cell receptor beta chain under discussion was sequenced for a study of blood T cell repertoires in COVID-19. Germline CDR1 and CDR2: SGHKS and YYEKEE (reference sequence). V dropped 4 bases and J dropped 1; count of bases not matched to a gene: 11. This CDR3 comprises 18 residues. Sequenced by immunoSEQ multiplex PCR; TCRdb stores in-frame clones only, minus some. Among 210,000 or so clones, about 84% were seen once, and the ten largest hold about 2%. The sequenced material came from PBMCs or T cells enriched from blood (not recorded which). The chain is built from TRBV5-5 and TRBJ1-1; 12 bases map to TRBD1. The sequence was obtained from a man in his 60s who had recovered from COVID-19. The CDR3 DNA sequence: TGTGCCAGCAGCAACACCGGGACAGGGGGCGCGAAGAACACTGAAGCTTTCTTT. It codes for CASSNTGTGGAKNTEAFF.